Following are 23 T cell receptor beta chains from one sample sequenced in a study of cytomegalovirus exposure and HLA in healthy donors. In the PCR, 60 Vbeta and 13 Jbeta primers were used. Using immunoSEQ multiplex PCR, the repertoire was profiled, and TCRdb retains in-frame clones only, with some absent. The top ten hold around 3.1% of the sample, which has approximately 160,000 clones, more than 60% seen once. Sequencing used PBMCs. These receptors all stem from a woman between 50 and 59 years old in good health and CMV-seropositive.

This clone was seen a few times. The chain links TRBV27 to TRBJ2-3; TRBD2 is a possible D gene (6 bases). Trimming shortened V by 6 bases and J by 1 base, and 8 bases separated the two germline ends. In germline, CDR1 is MNHEY, CDR2 SMNVEV (reference sequence). CDR3 length equals 13 residues. CDR3: CASRTGGTDTQYF. In DNA form, the CDR3 reads TGTGCCAGCAGGACGGGGGGCACAGATACGCAGTATTTT.

The chain has TRBV5-1 and TRBJ1-4; 9 positions match TRBD1. The CDR3 sequence is 17 residues long. Germline CDR1 SGHRS, CDR2 YFSETQ. V dropped 4 bases and J dropped 8; count of bases not matched to a gene: 15. In nucleotides, the CDR3 is TGCGCCAGCAGCCCGGGACAGGGTCGAGGATTGGGAGAAAAACTGTTTTTT. As protein: CASSPGQGRGLGEKLFF.

Regarding this clone: One end of the junction is discordant with germline, which a read error may explain. The chain has TRBV19 and TRBJ2-6; TRBD1 agrees at 11 bases. CDR1 and CDR2 from the germline V gene are LNHDA and SQIVND (reference sequence). There are 18 residues in the CDR3. In DNA, the CDR3 is TGTGCCAGTAGTTGGACAGGGGGCGAGGTCTTTGGGGCCAACGGCCTGACTTTC. This sequence encodes CASSWTGGEVFGANGLTF. Combining the CDR3 with reference TRBV19 and TRBJ2-6 gives the whole variable domain DGGITQSPKYLFRKEGQNVTLSCEQNLNHDAMYWYRQDPGQGLRLIYYSQIVNDFQKGDIAEGYSVSREKKESFPLTVTSAQKNPTAFYLCASSWTGGEVFGANGLTFGAGSRLTVL.

The CDR3 nucleotides read TGTGCCAGCAGGGGAAGGACAGGGGAAACTGAAGCTTTCTTT. Protein sequence: CASRGRTGETEAFF. The chain employs TRBV25-1 and TRBJ1-1; 9 positions agree with TRBD1. V gave up 6 bases and J gave up 5 bases; unmatched junction bases: 7. Germline V CDR1 and CDR2: MGHDK, SYGVNS. The CDR3 totals 14 residues.

The V call is TRBV6-1, the J call TRBJ1-5; 7 bases map to TRBD1. The V and J ends lost 6 bases and 1 base, in that order; junction bases with no gene match: 6. CDR3 length equals 15 residues. Germline CDR1 is MNHNS and CDR2 is SASEGT. The DNA for the CDR3 is TGTGCCAGCAGACTGACAGGGACCAGCAATCAGCCCCAGCATTTT. Protein sequence: CASRLTGTSNQPQHF.

The rearrangement joins TRBV30 to TRBJ2-7; 7 bases fit TRBD2. CDR1 is GTSNPN, CDR2 SVGIG, per germline (reference sequence). The CDR3 is 13 residues long. Losses at the gene ends were 4 bases for V and 2 bases for J; bases not matched to a gene: 5. DNA of the CDR3: TGTGCCTGGATTCCTAGCGGAACCTACGAGCAGTACTTC. It specifies CAWIPSGTYEQYF.

The rearrangement links TRBV2 to TRBJ2-1; TRBD1 aligns across 8 bases. V was pared by 6 bases and J by 6 bases, with 7 bases of the junction left unmatched. The length of the CDR3 is 14 residues. Germline CDR1 and CDR2: SNHLY and FYNNEI. CDR3 region: CASRDRVYGNEQFF. The CDR3 DNA is TGTGCCAGCAGGGACAGGGTCTATGGCAATGAGCAGTTCTTC.

The rearrangement joins TRBV2 to TRBJ1-1, with a possible D match to TRBD1 (5 bases). Germline loops: CDR1 SNHLY, CDR2 FYNNEI. The CDR3 runs 15 residues. V gave up 6 bases and J gave up 0 bases, with 14 bases separating them. CDR3 bases: TGTGCCAGCAGGGACAAGTCCGATCTGAACACTGAAGCTTTCTTT. It yields the protein CASRDKSDLNTEAFF.

The rearrangement links TRBV2 to TRBJ2-1; D may be TRBD2 (6 bases). The CDR3 is made up of 13 amino acids. Germline CDR1 reads SNHLY; CDR2 reads FYNNEI. V was trimmed by 4 bases and J by 4 bases, leaving 8 bases between them. The CDR3 DNA reads TGTGCCAGCAGTGGGGAGGAGTACAATGAGCAGTTCTTC. Protein product: CASSGEEYNEQFF.

The chain uses TRBV6-5 and TRBJ2-1; 11 nucleotides align to TRBD2. Germline CDR1 and CDR2: MNHEY and SVGAGI. The CDR3 covers 15 residues. With 2 bases clipped from V and 7 bases from J, the junction kept 4 bases outside the gene matches. The CDR3 nucleotides read TGTGCCAGCAGTTACACTAGCGGGAGTAAAAATGAGCAGTTCTTC. Its protein product is CASSYTSGSKNEQFF.

This clone has a handful of counts. The chain employs TRBV5-6 and TRBJ2-3; weak D call: TRBD2 (5 bases). The CDR3 runs to 15 residues. V was cut by 4 bases and J by 0 bases, with 12 bases left in between. Germline CDR1 and CDR2: SGHDT and YYEEEE. The CDR3 protein is CASSPLRASTDTQYF. The CDR3 bases are TGTGCCAGCAGCCCTTTGCGGGCCAGCACAGATACGCAGTATTTT.

The chain combines TRBV6-6 with TRBJ2-7; a possible D gene is TRBD2 (5 bases). The germline V and J ends were trimmed by 4 bases and 6 bases, with 16 bases remaining between them. CDR3 length: 14 amino acids. Germline V gives CDR1 MNHNY, CDR2 SVGAGI (reference sequence). The CDR3 nucleotides are TGTGCCAGCAGTTTTGGGCCCTCCGGGATCGAGCAGTACTTC. Its translation is CASSFGPSGIEQYF.

The chain combines TRBV5-1 with TRBJ2-5; 8 nucleotides align to TRBD1. The CDR3 consists of 15 residues. The trim removed 0 bases at V and 5 bases at J, leaving 6 bases unmatched. CDR1 is SGHRS and CDR2 is YFSETQ in the germline V gene. CDR3 region: CASSLGGTGDETQYF. In DNA, the CDR3 is TGCGCCAGCAGCTTGGGAGGGACAGGTGACGAGACCCAGTACTTC.

This chain uses TRBV2 with TRBJ1-3; 7 bases match TRBD1. The V gene end was trimmed by 5 bases and the J gene end by 4 bases; junction bases not matched to a gene: 11. Germline CDR1 reads SNHLY; CDR2 reads FYNNEI. The CDR3 sequence is 16 residues long. CDR3 bases: TGTGCCAGCAGTATACGAGGGGGCGATTCAGGAAACACCATATATTTT. This codes for CASSIRGGDSGNTIYF.

The chain joins TRBV13 to TRBJ2-3; D is undetermined. CDR1 is PRHDT and CDR2 is FYEKMQ in the germline V gene (reference sequence). V was trimmed by 2 bases and J by 5 bases, leaving 2 bases between them. The CDR3 extends over 11 amino acids. Here the CDR3 reads CASSLQDTQYF. In DNA, the CDR3 is TGTGCCAGCAGCTTACAAGATACGCAGTATTTT.

This clone was detected only a few times. The chain combines TRBV28 with TRBJ1-2; 11 bases fit TRBD1. The germline V gene has CDR1 MDHEN and CDR2 SYDVKM. The CDR3 extends over 16 amino acids. V lost 4 bases to trimming and J lost 4 bases; unmatched junction nucleotides: 8. The CDR3 DNA reads as TGTGCCAGCAGTTCCGGGACAGGGGGTTTGGGCTATGGCTACACCTTC. It translates to CASSSGTGGLGYGYTF.

The genes are TRBV30 and TRBJ1-6, with 7 bases identical to TRBD1. Germline lookup yields CDR1 GTSNPN and CDR2 SVGIG (reference sequence). Trimming took 0 bases from V and 14 from J; bases not matched to a gene: 4. This CDR3 comprises 12 residues. CDR3 DNA sequence: TGTGCCTGGAGTGTAGAGGGACAGTCCCTCCACTTT. Encoded protein: CAWSVEGQSLHF.

In its sample, this clone was seen once. V is TRBV4-3 and J is TRBJ1-3, with 7 bases fitting TRBD1. The CDR3 is 15 amino acids. V lost 1 base, J lost 4 bases, and 4 bases stayed unmatched. From germline, CDR1 is LGHNA and CDR2 YSLEER. CDR3 sequence (DNA): TGCGCCAGCAGCCAAGCGGGACAGTCCGGAAACACCATATATTTT. Its translation is CASSQAGQSGNTIYF.

About this clone itself: Its ends do not fully match the called genes, so a read error is possible. The chain is built from TRBV30 and TRBJ2-6; D perhaps matches TRBD1 (5 bases). From germline, CDR1 is GTSNPN and CDR2 SVGIG (reference sequence). The CDR3 is made up of 15 amino acids. The CDR3 reads CAWSVRISGANGLTF. The CDR3 nucleotides read TGTGCCTGGAGTGTACGGATCTCTGGGGCCAACGGCCTGACTTTC.

As for this clone: The sample holds other DNA sequences that translate to the same CDR3. V gene TRBV7-6 combines with J gene TRBJ1-1, with D maybe TRBD1 (5 bases). This CDR3 has 14 residues. Germline V lookup: CDR1 SGHVS, CDR2 FNYEAQ. V lost 5 bases to trimming and J lost 1 base, with 11 bases between them. CDR3 protein: CASSAYRGNTEAFF. CDR3 in DNA: TGTGCCAGCAGCGCGTATAGGGGGAACACTGAAGCTTTCTTT.

This chain joins TRBV6-6 and TRBJ1-4; 8 nucleotides agree with TRBD1. The CDR3 sequence is 16 residues long. Per germline, CDR1 MNHNY and CDR2 SVGAGI (reference sequence). The ends lost 2 bases at V and 5 bases at J; junction bases unmatched: 7. The CDR3 bases are TGTGCCAGCAGTTACCGTCGACAGGGGCCCAATGAAAAACTGTTTTTT. It specifies CASSYRRQGPNEKLFF.

This clone was seen only once. The V and J genes are TRBV9 and TRBJ2-5, with TRBD2 matching 11 bases. From germline, CDR1 is SGDLS and CDR2 YYNGEE. There are 17 residues in the CDR3. J was trimmed by 4 bases and V by 0 bases; bases with no gene match: 8. CDR3 sequence: CASSVGDSGGAGETQYF. As DNA, the CDR3 is TGTGCCAGCAGCGTAGGAGATAGCGGGGGGGCCGGAGAGACCCAGTACTTC.

The genes are TRBV25-1 and TRBJ2-3; 8 nucleotides align to TRBD1. The CDR3 is 16 amino acids. Germline assignment: CDR1 MGHDK and CDR2 SYGVNS. The V and J ends lost 8 bases and 4 bases, in that order; junction bases with no gene match: 14. This CDR3 is CASAPTGTGLADTQYF. The DNA of the CDR3 is TGTGCCAGCGCCCCGACAGGGACAGGCCTCGCAGATACGCAGTATTTT.